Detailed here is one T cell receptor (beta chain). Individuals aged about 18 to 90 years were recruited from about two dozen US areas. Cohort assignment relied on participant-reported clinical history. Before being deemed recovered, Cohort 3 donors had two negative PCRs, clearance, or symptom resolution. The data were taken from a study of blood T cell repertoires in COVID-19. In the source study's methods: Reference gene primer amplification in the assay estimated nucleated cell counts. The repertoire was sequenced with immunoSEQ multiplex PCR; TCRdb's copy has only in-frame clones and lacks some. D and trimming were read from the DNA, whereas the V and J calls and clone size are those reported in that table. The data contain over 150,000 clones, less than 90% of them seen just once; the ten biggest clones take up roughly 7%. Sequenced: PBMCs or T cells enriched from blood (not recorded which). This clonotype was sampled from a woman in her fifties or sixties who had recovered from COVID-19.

The CDR3 DNA is TGTGCCAGCAGCTTGGGGACTAGCCTGTACGAGCAGTACTTC. This sequence encodes CASSLGTSLYEQYF. The chain is built from TRBV5-6 and TRBJ2-7; 8 bases agree with TRBD2. CDR3 length equals 14 residues. The germline gives CDR1 SGHDT, CDR2 YYEEEE. The V and J ends lost 0 bases and 4 bases, in that order; junction bases with no gene match: 3. The variable domain in full, completed from reference TRBV5-6 and TRBJ2-7, reads DAGVTQSPTHLIKTRGQQVTLRCSPKSGHDTVSWYQQALGQGPQFIFQYYEEEERQRGNFPDRFSGHQFPNYSSELNVNALLLGDSALYLCASSLGTSLYEQYFGPGTRLTVT.